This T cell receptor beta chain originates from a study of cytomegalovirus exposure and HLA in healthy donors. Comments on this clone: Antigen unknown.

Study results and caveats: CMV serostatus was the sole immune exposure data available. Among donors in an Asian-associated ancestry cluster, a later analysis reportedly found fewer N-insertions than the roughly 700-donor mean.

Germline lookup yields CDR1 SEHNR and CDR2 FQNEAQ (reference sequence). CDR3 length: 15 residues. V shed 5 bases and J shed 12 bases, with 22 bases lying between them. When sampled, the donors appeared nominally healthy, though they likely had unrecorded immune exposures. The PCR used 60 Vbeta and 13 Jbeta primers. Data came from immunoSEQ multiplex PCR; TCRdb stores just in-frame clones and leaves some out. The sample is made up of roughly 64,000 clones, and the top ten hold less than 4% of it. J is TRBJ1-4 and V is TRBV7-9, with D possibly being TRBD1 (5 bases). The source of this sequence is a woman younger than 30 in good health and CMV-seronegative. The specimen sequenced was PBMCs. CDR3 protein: CASSEGRVKVPELFF. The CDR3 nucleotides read TGTGCCAGCAGCGAAGGCAGGGTTAAAGTACCGGAACTGTTTTTT.